This is a list of T cell receptor beta chains from one sample in a study of response to subunit inactivated influenza vaccine. TCRdb re-derived calls from the RT-PCR reads in MiXCR, one entry per CDR3 protein. This sample has under 800,000 distinct CDR3 sequences, with approximately 14% found just once. The source was PBMCs from blood, collected around 14 days before vaccination. The receptors derive from a middle-aged man who received an inactivated influenza vaccine. Both conserved end residues are part of each CDR3. Each record gives: V gene, clone size, D gene, J gene, CDR3 length, CDR3 protein, CDR3 DNA. A D gene is named only where the DNA matches it firmly. Clone size is given for some rows only: seen once, a few or many times, or a class if the clone is expanded.

TRBV3-1	NA	NA	TRBJ2-7	15	CASSQRVRVEGEQYF	TGTGCCAGCAGCCAAAGGGTCAGGGTGGAAGGGGAGCAGTACTTC
TRBV5-1	few	TRBD2	TRBJ2-5	18	CASSLGLAGGPDKETQYF	TGCGCCAGCAGCTTGGGACTAGCGGGCGGCCCCGACAAAGAGACCCAGTACTTC
TRBV6-1	NA	NA	TRBJ2-2	15	CASSLGTHSFGELFF	TGTGCCAGCAGCCTCGGGACCCATTCGTTCGGGGAGCTGTTTTTT
TRBV4-3	few	TRBD1	TRBJ1-2	16	CASSQVKGTAIDGYTF	TGCGCCAGCAGCCAAGTTAAGGGGACAGCGATCGATGGCTACACCTTC
TRBV9	few	NA	TRBJ2-3	16	CASSARPEGATDTQYF	TGTGCCAGCAGCGCCAGACCCGAAGGAGCCACCGATACGCAGTATTTT
TRBV2	NA	TRBD1	TRBJ2-7	15	CASRETGVLSYEQYF	TGTGCCAGCAGGGAAACAGGGGTTTTATCCTACGAGCAGTACTTC
TRBV5-1	NA	NA	TRBJ2-7	13	CASSLDTTYGQYF	TGCGCCAGCAGCTTGGACACCACCTACGGGCAGTACTTC
TRBV15	NA	NA	TRBJ2-7	11	CATSTRGEQYF	TGTGCCACCAGCACTCGTGGCGAGCAGTACTTC
TRBV20-1	NA	NA	TRBJ2-2	14	CSARIPWNTGELFF	TGCAGTGCTAGAATCCCCTGGAACACCGGGGAGCTGTTTTTT
TRBV28	few	NA	TRBJ2-3	19	CASSLKLGALAGGTDTQYF	TGTGCCAGCAGTTTAAAGCTGGGGGCCTTGGCGGGGGGCACAGATACGCAGTATTTT
TRBV4-2	NA	TRBD2	TRBJ2-7	16	CASSQDTTSRAFEQYF	TGTGCCAGCAGCCAAGATACGACTAGCCGAGCTTTTGAGCAGTACTTC
TRBV7-3	few	NA	TRBJ1-2	15	CASSLTPTGTSGYTF	TGTGCCAGCAGCTTAACACCTACCGGGACAAGTGGCTACACCTTC
TRBV29-1	few	NA	TRBJ2-1	12	CSVKTRRNEQFF	TGCAGCGTAAAGACTAGACGCAATGAGCAGTTCTTC
TRBV10-3	NA	TRBD2	TRBJ2-7	20	CAISESTGAGVLAGLYEQYF	TGTGCCATCAGTGAGTCGACCGGGGCAGGCGTACTAGCGGGACTCTACGAGCAGTACTTC
TRBV4-3	NA	NA	TRBJ2-2	14	CASSQDLLVRELFF	TGCGCCAGCAGCCAAGATCTGCTGGTCAGGGAGCTGTTTTTT
TRBV6-1	few	NA	TRBJ1-2	14	CASRDLASRGGYTF	TGTGCCAGCAGGGACCTGGCCTCCCGAGGGGGCTACACCTTC
TRBV30	few	NA	TRBJ1-2	13	CAWSVLADYGYTF	TGTGCCTGGAGTGTACTGGCGGACTATGGCTACACCTTC
TRBV20-1	NA	NA	TRBJ2-5	14	CSARDDRHQETQYF	TGCAGTGCTAGAGACGACAGACACCAAGAGACCCAGTACTTC
TRBV5-6	few	TRBD2	TRBJ2-1	17	CASNLPGLAGVNNEQFF	TGTGCCAGCAACTTACCGGGACTAGCGGGAGTTAACAATGAGCAGTTCTTC
TRBV20-1	NA	TRBD2	TRBJ2-1	14	CSARNPSGYNEQFF	TGCAGTGCTAGAAATCCTAGCGGCTACAATGAGCAGTTCTTC
TRBV12-3/TRBV12-4	few	NA	TRBJ2-1	16	CASSLLQGRLGNEQFF	TGTGCCAGCAGTTTATTACAGGGCCGATTGGGCAATGAGCAGTTCTTC
TRBV12-3/TRBV12-4	NA	TRBD1	TRBJ1-1	14	CASKNRGRNTEAFF	TGTGCCAGCAAAAACAGGGGTCGGAACACTGAAGCTTTCTTT
TRBV29-1	NA	NA	TRBJ2-3	13	CSVPGLRTDTQYF	TGCAGCGTTCCGGGACTTCGCACAGATACGCAGTATTTT
TRBV4-3	NA	NA	TRBJ1-1	14	CASSLAAVDTEAFF	TGCGCCAGCAGCCTCGCGGCAGTGGACACTGAAGCTTTCTTT
TRBV7-9	NA	TRBD1	TRBJ1-1	14	CASSSNTGAIEAFF	TGTGCCAGCAGCTCAAACACAGGGGCAATTGAAGCTTTCTTT
TRBV20-1	few	NA	TRBJ1-1	14	CSAGSGPTNTEAFF	TGCAGTGCTGGATCGGGACCGACCAACACTGAAGCTTTCTTT
TRBV5-1	few	NA	TRBJ2-1	15	CASSLDGRTYNEQFF	TGCGCCAGCAGCTTGGACGGGAGAACCTACAATGAGCAGTTCTTC
TRBV29-1	few	NA	TRBJ1-5	16	CSVTQNGWGRNQPQHF	TGCAGCGTGACGCAGAATGGTTGGGGGCGTAATCAGCCCCAGCATTTT
TRBV20-1	few	NA	TRBJ2-3	12	CSARAPTDTQYF	TGCAGTGCGAGGGCCCCGACAGATACGCAGTATTTT
TRBV10-3	NA	NA	TRBJ2-7	12	CAISRGFYEQYF	TGTGCCATCAGCCGGGGTTTCTACGAGCAGTACTTC
TRBV2	NA	NA	TRBJ2-1	15	CASPTGPGRFNEQFF	TGTGCCAGCCCCACTGGCCCGGGACGATTCAATGAGCAGTTCTTC
TRBV7-8	few	TRBD2	TRBJ2-7	15	CASSGLAGLLYEQYF	TGTGCCAGCAGCGGACTAGCGGGACTATTATACGAGCAGTACTTC
TRBV12-3/TRBV12-4	NA	NA	TRBJ1-4	15	CASRSLGPADEKLFF	TGTGCCAGCAGGTCTCTCGGACCGGCTGATGAAAAACTGTTTTTT
TRBV29-1	few	NA	TRBJ2-4	15	CSVELGKGAKNIQYF	TGCAGCGTTGAACTTGGGAAGGGGGCCAAAAACATTCAGTACTTC
TRBV9	NA	NA	TRBJ1-2	17	CASSVGAEIRLNYGYTF	TGTGCCAGCAGCGTAGGAGCGGAAATCAGACTTAACTATGGCTACACCTTC
TRBV18	NA	TRBD1	TRBJ2-7	13	CASSSGQGDEQYF	TGTGCCAGCTCATCGGGACAGGGTGACGAGCAGTACTTC
TRBV7-9	NA	NA	TRBJ2-7	15	CASSLAVYRDEEQYF	TGTGCCAGCAGCTTAGCGGTCTACAGGGATGAAGAGCAGTACTTC
TRBV20-1	few	TRBD2	TRBJ2-5	14	CSAKLAGGLETQYF	TGCAGTGCTAAGCTAGCGGGGGGGCTTGAGACCCAGTACTTC
TRBV10-3	few	TRBD1	TRBJ2-7	14	CAITDRVGTPEQYF	TGTGCCATCACCGACAGGGTCGGGACACCCGAGCAGTACTTC
TRBV6-5	few	TRBD2	TRBJ2-7	16	CASSYLAGGLVYEQYF	TGTGCCAGCAGTTACTTAGCGGGGGGCCTAGTCTACGAGCAGTACTTC
TRBV6-2/TRBV6-3	few	TRBD2	TRBJ2-1	16	CASSYSRGRTYNEQFF	TGTGCCAGCAGTTACTCTCGCGGGAGGACCTACAATGAGCAGTTCTTC
TRBV5-1	few	NA	TRBJ1-3	15	CASSLAGVTGNTIYF	TGCGCCAGCAGCTTGGCAGGGGTGACGGGAAACACCATATATTTT
TRBV6-1	few	NA	TRBJ1-1	15	CASSDTGLGNTEAFF	TGTGCCAGCAGTGACACCGGGCTCGGGAACACTGAAGCTTTCTTT
TRBV20-1	few	TRBD2	TRBJ2-1	17	CSAHYISGWSSYNEQFF	TGCAGTGCTCATTATATTAGCGGGTGGAGCTCCTACAATGAGCAGTTCTTC
TRBV20-1	few	TRBD2	TRBJ2-7	14	CSASRSSGSREQYF	TGCAGTGCCAGTCGGTCTAGCGGGAGTCGCGAGCAGTACTTC
TRBV2	NA	TRBD1	TRBJ1-2	13	CASSGDRNYGYTF	TGTGCCAGCAGTGGGGACAGAAACTATGGCTACACCTTC
TRBV12-3/TRBV12-4	NA	TRBD2	TRBJ2-5	16	CASSFPAGGRGETQYF	TGTGCCAGCAGTTTCCCTGCGGGAGGGCGGGGGGAGACCCAGTACTTC
TRBV10-3	NA	NA	TRBJ2-3	14	CAISKIGQTDTQYF	TGTGCCATCAGTAAGATTGGACAGACAGATACGCAGTATTTT
TRBV7-8	few	TRBD1	TRBJ1-5	16	CASRKGQGTSNQPQHF	TGTGCCAGCAGGAAAGGACAGGGAACTAGCAATCAGCCCCAGCATTTT
TRBV4-1	NA	NA	TRBJ1-5	15	CASSQGQASNQPQHF	TGCGCCAGCAGCCAAGGGCAGGCTAGCAATCAGCCCCAGCATTTT
TRBV6-2/TRBV6-3	few	TRBD2	TRBJ2-1	14	CASVRGGAYNEQFF	TGTGCCAGCGTGCGGGGGGGCGCCTACAATGAGCAGTTCTTC
TRBV5-1	few	TRBD2	TRBJ2-6	15	CASRLAGAGANVLTF	TGCGCCAGCAGACTAGCGGGAGCTGGGGCCAACGTCCTGACTTTC
TRBV2	NA	NA	TRBJ1-2	14	CASSEQEILQGYTF	TGTGCCAGCAGTGAACAGGAAATACTTCAGGGCTACACCTTC
TRBV12-3/TRBV12-4	few	NA	TRBJ1-5	16	CASSLVVAGGNQPQHF	TGTGCCAGCAGTTTAGTCGTCGCAGGGGGCAATCAGCCCCAGCATTTT
TRBV12-3/TRBV12-4	few	NA	TRBJ2-2	15	CASSRSGTPAGELFF	TGTGCCAGCAGTCGTTCCGGGACTCCAGCCGGGGAGCTGTTTTTT
TRBV4-1	few	TRBD1	TRBJ1-1	17	CASSHPKGGQGRSEAFF	TGCGCCAGCAGCCACCCAAAAGGGGGACAGGGGCGATCAGAAGCTTTCTTT
TRBV7-2	many	NA	TRBJ2-1	17	CASSSGRARSSYNEQFF	TGTGCCAGCAGCTCAGGAAGGGCCAGGAGCTCCTACAATGAGCAGTTCTTC
TRBV6-2/TRBV6-3	NA	NA	TRBJ2-5	14	CASSSFGTQETQYF	TGTGCCAGCAGTTCCTTCGGCACCCAAGAGACCCAGTACTTC